Below, 10 T cell receptor beta chains from the same sample are listed, as sequenced in a study of T cell changes during pregnancy in multiple sclerosis. The protocol was immunoSEQ multiplex PCR, while the TCRdb copy is restricted to in-frame clones and leaves out a portion. The data contain roughly 100,000 clones, around nine tenths of them singletons. Sequencing used peripheral blood, obtained after pregnancy. The origin of the receptors is a female donor with multiple sclerosis, enrolled in a pregnancy study.

This clone was found once. This sequence joins TRBV6-1 and TRBJ1-1; D ambiguous. The germline V gene encodes CDR1 MNHNS and CDR2 SASEGT. The V and J ends lost 2 bases and 4 bases respectively, with 11 bases between them. The CDR3 is 14 amino acids. As DNA, the CDR3 is TGTGCCAGCAGTGAAAAAGCACCTAGCACTGAAGCTTTCTTT. Amino acids: CASSEKAPSTEAFF.

J is TRBJ1-3 and V is TRBV6-6, with 7 bases fitting TRBD1. The CDR3 runs to 16 residues. Germline-derived CDR1 and CDR2 are MNHNY and SVGAGI (reference sequence). V lost 5 bases, J lost 0 bases, and 7 bases stayed unmatched. CDR3 nucleotide sequence: TGTGCCAGCAGTCCCTCGACAGGGCTCTCTGGAAACACCATATATTTT. It is translated as CASSPSTGLSGNTIYF.

The chain links TRBV4-3 to TRBJ1-2; D is ambiguous. Germline CDR1 is LGHNA and CDR2 is YSLEER. This CDR3 comprises 13 residues. Trimming shortened V by 0 bases and J by 3 bases, and 5 bases separated the two germline ends. CDR3 in amino acids: CASSQEAYYGYTF. CDR3 nucleotide sequence: TGCGCCAGCAGCCAAGAGGCCTACTATGGCTACACCTTC.

This sequence joins TRBV10-3 and TRBJ1-2; 7 positions agree with TRBD1. Trimming cost V 6 bases and J 7 bases; bases outside gene matches: 8. The CDR3 sequence is 13 residues long. CDR1 is ENHRY and CDR2 is SYGVKD in the germline V gene. The CDR3 is CAISPDRERGYTF. For the CDR3, the DNA is TGTGCCATCAGCCCTGACAGGGAACGTGGCTACACCTTC.

The chain uses TRBV7-9 and TRBJ1-5; D remains ambiguous. V lost 1 base, J lost 0 bases, and 10 bases lay in between. The CDR3 has 16 residues. Germline CDR1 and CDR2: SEHNR and FQNEAQ (reference sequence). The CDR3 spells CASSLGLGFSNQPQHF. The CDR3 coding sequence is TGTGCCAGCAGCTTAGGCCTGGGCTTTAGCAATCAGCCCCAGCATTTT. Supplemented by reference TRBV7-9 and TRBJ1-5, the full variable domain reads DTGVSQNPRHKITKRGQNVTFRCDPISEHNRLYWYRQTLGQGPEFLTYFQNEAQLEKSRLLSDRFSAERPKGSFSTLEIQRTEQGDSAMYLCASSLGLGFSNQPQHFGDGTRLSIL.

This chain joins TRBV2 and TRBJ2-2; 10 positions match TRBD1. The CDR3 contains 15 residues. The germline V gene has CDR1 SNHLY and CDR2 FYNNEI. The V gene end was trimmed by 10 bases and the J gene end by 0 bases; junction bases not matched to a gene: 5. CDR3 loop: CATTGQGANTGELFF. The CDR3 coding sequence is TGTGCCACCACCGGACAGGGGGCGAACACCGGGGAGCTGTTTTTT.

The chain uses TRBV6-1 and TRBJ2-1, with D possibly TRBD1 on 5 matching bases. Germline CDR1 reads MNHNS; CDR2 reads SASEGT. V lost 8 bases to trimming and J lost 7 bases, with 12 bases between them. The CDR3 is made up of 12 amino acids. In DNA form, the CDR3 reads TGTGCCAGCCGCACAACAGGAAATGAGCAGTTCTTC. This gives the protein CASRTTGNEQFF.

The chain joins TRBV7-9 to TRBJ1-1; D gene ambiguous. Trimming stripped 1 base from V and 2 bases from J, with 8 bases between. Germline CDR1 SEHNR, CDR2 FQNEAQ (reference sequence). The CDR3 is made up of 14 amino acids. The CDR3 coding sequence is TGTGCCAGCAGCTTAGTTCCACAAAACACTGAAGCTTTCTTT. Translating it yields CASSLVPQNTEAFF.

The chain recombines TRBV2 with TRBJ1-2; 7 positions agree with TRBD1. Germline-derived CDR1 and CDR2 are SNHLY and FYNNEI. This CDR3 region has 12 residues. The junction had 3 bases not matched to a gene; V was cut back by 3 bases and J by 8 bases. The CDR3 nucleotides read TGTGCCAGCAGTGACGACAGGGTCGGCTACACCTTC. It codes for CASSDDRVGYTF.

This chain joins TRBV7-3 and TRBJ2-1; 9 bases align to TRBD2. Trimming removed 7 bases from V and 6 bases from J; junction bases left unmatched: 16. This CDR3 has 17 amino acids. Germline loops: CDR1 SGHTA, CDR2 FQGTGA. CDR3 protein: CASTPQPLAGSINEQFF. In DNA form, the CDR3 reads TGTGCCAGCACCCCTCAGCCCCTAGCGGGGTCAATCAATGAGCAGTTCTTC.